These T cell receptor beta chains were read from a single sample in a study of CXCR3-negative and CXCR3-positive naive CD8 T cells. After re-calling the 5' RACE reads, TCRdb lists one entry per CDR3 protein, DNA absent. The listing contains approximately 59,000 distinct CDR3 sequences. The material sequenced was naive CXCR3+ CD8+ T cells from blood. Source of these receptors: a human donor in good health. Some clones in this sample may be carry-over from other donors' samples. Each CDR3 is given with its conserved first and last residue.

J gene | V gene | CDR3 protein
TRBJ1-2 | TRBV6-5 | CASSYSIGASLNYGYTF
TRBJ2-7 | TRBV7-9 | CASSLGVTGPSYEQYF
TRBJ2-7 | TRBV14 | CASSDRDSYEQYF
TRBJ2-1 | TRBV7-9 | CASSHREEQFF
TRBJ2-3 | TRBV27 | CASSHGTDTDTQYF
TRBJ2-7 | TRBV4-3 | CASSHGNPGVAGDYEQYF
TRBJ2-7 | TRBV11-1 | CASGLGGATYEQYF
TRBJ1-5 | TRBV5-6 | CASSLGRGQAPGYQPQHF
TRBJ2-7 | TRBV7-9 | CASSAPGIEQYF
TRBJ1-1 | TRBV5-1 | CASSRRTGMNTEAFF
TRBJ1-2 | TRBV29-1 | CSVEEGPDYHYTF
TRBJ1-2 | TRBV5-1 | CASSLDGGGYTF
TRBJ1-3 | TRBV6-2/TRBV6-3 | CASSYRLPDSGNTIYF
TRBJ2-7 | TRBV6-2/TRBV6-3 | CASEPSLSYEQYF
TRBJ2-1 | TRBV5-1 | CASRRLAGADEQFF